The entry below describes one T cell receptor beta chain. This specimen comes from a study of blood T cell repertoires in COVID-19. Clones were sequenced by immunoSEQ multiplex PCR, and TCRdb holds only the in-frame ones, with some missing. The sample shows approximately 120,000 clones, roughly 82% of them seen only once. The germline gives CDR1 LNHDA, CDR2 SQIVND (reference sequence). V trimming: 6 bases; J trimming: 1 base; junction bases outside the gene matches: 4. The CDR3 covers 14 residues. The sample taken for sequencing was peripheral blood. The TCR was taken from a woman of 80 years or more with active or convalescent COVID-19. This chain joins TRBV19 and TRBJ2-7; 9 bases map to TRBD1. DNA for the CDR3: TGTGCCAGTAGGGAGGACAGGGGATCCTACGAGCAGTACTTC. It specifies CASREDRGSYEQYF.